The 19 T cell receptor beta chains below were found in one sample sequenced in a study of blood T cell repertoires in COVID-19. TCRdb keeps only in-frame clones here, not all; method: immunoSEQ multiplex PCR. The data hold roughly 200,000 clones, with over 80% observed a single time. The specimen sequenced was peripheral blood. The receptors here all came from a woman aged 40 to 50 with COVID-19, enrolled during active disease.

CDR3 DNA: TGTGCCAGCAGACGTCTTGCGGGGGGCGGAACTAGCACAGATACGCAGTATTTT. This translates into CASRRLAGGGTSTDTQYF. V is TRBV5-6 and J is TRBJ2-3; 8 nucleotides match TRBD2. Trimming took 5 bases from V and 0 from J; bases not matched to a gene: 14. The CDR3 extends over 18 amino acids. Germline V gene sequence: CDR1 SGHDT, CDR2 YYEEEE.

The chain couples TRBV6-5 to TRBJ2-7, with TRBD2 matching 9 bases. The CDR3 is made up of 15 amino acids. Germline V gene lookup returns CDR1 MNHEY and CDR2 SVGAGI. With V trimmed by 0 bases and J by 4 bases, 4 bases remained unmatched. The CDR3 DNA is TGTGCCAGCAGTTACTCTAGCGGGGGTGGGTACGAGCAGTACTTC. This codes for CASSYSSGGGYEQYF.

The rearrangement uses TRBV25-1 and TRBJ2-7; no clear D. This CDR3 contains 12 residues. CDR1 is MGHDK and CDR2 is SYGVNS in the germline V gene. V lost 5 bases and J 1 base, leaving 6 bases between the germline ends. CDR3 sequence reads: CASSRSSYEQYF. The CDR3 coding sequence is TGTGCCAGCAGTAGGAGTTCCTACGAGCAGTACTTC.

The CDR3 reads CASRPIALSGELFF. CDR3 in DNA: TGTGCCAGCAGACCTATAGCGTTGTCCGGGGAGCTGTTTTTT. The rearrangement uses TRBV5-5 and TRBJ2-2; perhaps TRBD2 as D (5 bases). From germline, CDR1 is SGHKS and CDR2 YYEKEE (reference sequence). The CDR3 sequence is 14 residues long. Trimming left V 5 bases short and J 6 bases short, with 14 bases between. The whole variable domain, filled in from reference TRBV5-5 and TRBJ2-2, reads DAGVTQSPTHLIKTRGQQVTLRCSPISGHKSVSWYQQVLGQGPQFIFQYYEKEERGRGNFPDRFSARQFPNYSSELNVNALLLGDSALYLCASRPIALSGELFFGEGSRLTVL.

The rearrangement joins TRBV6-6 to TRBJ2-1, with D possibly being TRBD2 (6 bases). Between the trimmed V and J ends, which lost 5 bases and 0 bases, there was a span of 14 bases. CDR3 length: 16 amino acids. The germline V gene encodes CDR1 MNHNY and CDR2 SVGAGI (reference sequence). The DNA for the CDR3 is TGTGCCAGCAGTCGACCGGGACTCCGCTCCTACAATGAGCAGTTCTTC. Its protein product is CASSRPGLRSYNEQFF.

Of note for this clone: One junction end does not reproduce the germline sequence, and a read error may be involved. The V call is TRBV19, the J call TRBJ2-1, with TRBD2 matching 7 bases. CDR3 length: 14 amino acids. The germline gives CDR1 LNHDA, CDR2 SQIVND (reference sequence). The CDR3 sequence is CASSSGSTGNGQFF. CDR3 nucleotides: TGTGCCAGTAGTAGCGGGAGCACAGGCAATGGGCAGTTCTTC.

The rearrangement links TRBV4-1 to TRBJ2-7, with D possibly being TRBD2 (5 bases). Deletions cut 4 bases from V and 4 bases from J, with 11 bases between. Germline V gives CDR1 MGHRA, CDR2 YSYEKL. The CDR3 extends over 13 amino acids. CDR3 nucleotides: TGCGCCAGCAGCCCAGTCCCGGGGTACGAGCAGTACTTC. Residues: CASSPVPGYEQYF.

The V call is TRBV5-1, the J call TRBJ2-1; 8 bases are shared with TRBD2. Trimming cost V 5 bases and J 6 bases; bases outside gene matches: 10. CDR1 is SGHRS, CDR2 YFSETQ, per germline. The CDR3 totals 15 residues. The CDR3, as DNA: TGCGCCAGCAGACTCGCCGGGACTAGGGGCAATGAGCAGTTCTTC. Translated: CASRLAGTRGNEQFF.

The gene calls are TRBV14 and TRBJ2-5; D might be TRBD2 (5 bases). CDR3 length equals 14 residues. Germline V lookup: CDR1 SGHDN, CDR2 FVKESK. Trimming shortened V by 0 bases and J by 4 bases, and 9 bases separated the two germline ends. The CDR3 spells CASSQDRRIETQYF. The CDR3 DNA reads TGTGCCAGCAGCCAAGACCGGAGGATAGAGACCCAGTACTTC.

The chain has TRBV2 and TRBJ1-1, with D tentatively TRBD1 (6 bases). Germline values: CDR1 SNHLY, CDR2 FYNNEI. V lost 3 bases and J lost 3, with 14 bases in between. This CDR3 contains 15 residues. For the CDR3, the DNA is TGTGCCAGCAGTGATAAGGGGGTACGGTACACTGAAGCTTTCTTT. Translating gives CASSDKGVRYTEAFF.

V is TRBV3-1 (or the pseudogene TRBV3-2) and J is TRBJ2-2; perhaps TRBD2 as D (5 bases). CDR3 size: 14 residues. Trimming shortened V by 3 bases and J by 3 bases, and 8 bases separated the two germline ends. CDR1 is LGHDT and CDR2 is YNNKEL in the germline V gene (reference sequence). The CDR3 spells CASSQRTYTGELFF. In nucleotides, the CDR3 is TGTGCCAGCAGCCAGAGGACTTACACCGGGGAGCTGTTTTTT.

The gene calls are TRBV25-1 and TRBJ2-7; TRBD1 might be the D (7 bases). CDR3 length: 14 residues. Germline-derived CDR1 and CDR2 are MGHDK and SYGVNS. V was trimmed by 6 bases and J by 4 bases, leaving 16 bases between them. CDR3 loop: CASSGGSGGYEQYF. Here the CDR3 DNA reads TGTGCCAGCAGCGGCGGGTCAGGGGGGTACGAGCAGTACTTC.

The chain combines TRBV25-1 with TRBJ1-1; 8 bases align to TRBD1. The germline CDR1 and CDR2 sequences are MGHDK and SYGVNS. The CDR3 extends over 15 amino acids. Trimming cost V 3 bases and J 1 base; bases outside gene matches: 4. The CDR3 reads CASSDAGGPNTEAFF. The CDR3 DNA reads TGTGCCAGCAGTGATGCAGGGGGCCCGAACACTGAAGCTTTCTTT.

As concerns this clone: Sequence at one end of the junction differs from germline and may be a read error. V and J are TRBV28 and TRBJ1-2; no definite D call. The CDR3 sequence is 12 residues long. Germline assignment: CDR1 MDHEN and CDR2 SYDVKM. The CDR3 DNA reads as TGTGCCAGCAGTCGAGGGCAGAATTCCGTGGTTTTC. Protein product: CASSRGQNSVVF.

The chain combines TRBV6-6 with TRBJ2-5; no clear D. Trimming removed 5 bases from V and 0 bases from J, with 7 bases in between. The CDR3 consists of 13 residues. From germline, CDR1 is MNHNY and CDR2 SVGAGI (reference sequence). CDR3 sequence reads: CASSDINQETQYF. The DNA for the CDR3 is TGTGCCAGCAGTGACATTAACCAAGAGACCCAGTACTTC.

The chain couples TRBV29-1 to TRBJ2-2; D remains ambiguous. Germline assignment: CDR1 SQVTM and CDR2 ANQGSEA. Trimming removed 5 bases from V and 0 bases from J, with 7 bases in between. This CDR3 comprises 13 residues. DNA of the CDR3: TGCAGCGTTTACACACCGAACACCGGGGAGCTGTTTTTT. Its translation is CSVYTPNTGELFF.

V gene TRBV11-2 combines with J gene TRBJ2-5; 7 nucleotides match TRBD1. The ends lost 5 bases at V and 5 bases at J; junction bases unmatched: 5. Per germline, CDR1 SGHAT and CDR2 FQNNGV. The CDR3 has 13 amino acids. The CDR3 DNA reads TGTGCCAGCAGCCCAAGGGGGCGGGAGACCCAGTACTTC. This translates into CASSPRGRETQYF.

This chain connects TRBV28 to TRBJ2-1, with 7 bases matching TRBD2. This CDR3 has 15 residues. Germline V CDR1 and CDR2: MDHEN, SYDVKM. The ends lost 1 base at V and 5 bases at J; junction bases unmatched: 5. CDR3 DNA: TGTGCCAGCAGTTTATTTACTAGCGCACACAATGAGCAGTTCTTC. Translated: CASSLFTSAHNEQFF.

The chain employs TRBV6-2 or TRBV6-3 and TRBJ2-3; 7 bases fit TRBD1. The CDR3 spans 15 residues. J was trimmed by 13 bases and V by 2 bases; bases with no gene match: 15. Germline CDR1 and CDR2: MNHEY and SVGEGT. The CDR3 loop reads CASSYAPGTGAEKYF. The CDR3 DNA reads TGTGCCAGCAGTTACGCCCCCGGAACAGGGGCGGAGAAGTATTTT.